This T cell receptor beta chain was captured in a study of CD8+CD57+ T cells in acquired aplastic anemia. Overall study context: When averaged, DNA from sorted CD4+ and CD8+ cells came to approximately 3.2 ug. CD4+ reads averaged about 10.8 million in healthy donors.

About this clonotype itself: What it recognizes is unknown.

TCR beta VDJ combinations and CDR3 sequences were profiled from genomic DNA. MiXCR was run by TCRdb on the reads, yielding one entry per CDR3 protein. Among approximately 65,000 distinct CDR3 sequences, 45% to 70% were seen once, and the ten largest hold roughly 2.5%. Study findings and constraints: Patients did not significantly differ from controls in CD8+ Simpson's diversity. The study identified under 30 CD8+ CDR3 sequences shared by patients and controls.

With 6 bases clipped from V and 3 bases from J, the junction kept 10 bases outside the gene matches. The CDR3 extends over 16 amino acids. The germline CDR1 and CDR2 sequences are KGHDR and SFDVKD. The sample taken for sequencing was sorted CD4+, CD8+, or CD8+CD57+ T cells (not recorded which) from PBMCs. The receptor's source is a human donor in good health, serving as a control. The chain has TRBV24-1 and TRBJ2-1; 7 bases are a match to TRBD1. Here the CDR3 reads CATSKDRPLNYNEQFF. The CDR3 nucleotides read TGTGCCACCAGTAAGGACAGGCCACTTAACTACAATGAGCAGTTCTTC.